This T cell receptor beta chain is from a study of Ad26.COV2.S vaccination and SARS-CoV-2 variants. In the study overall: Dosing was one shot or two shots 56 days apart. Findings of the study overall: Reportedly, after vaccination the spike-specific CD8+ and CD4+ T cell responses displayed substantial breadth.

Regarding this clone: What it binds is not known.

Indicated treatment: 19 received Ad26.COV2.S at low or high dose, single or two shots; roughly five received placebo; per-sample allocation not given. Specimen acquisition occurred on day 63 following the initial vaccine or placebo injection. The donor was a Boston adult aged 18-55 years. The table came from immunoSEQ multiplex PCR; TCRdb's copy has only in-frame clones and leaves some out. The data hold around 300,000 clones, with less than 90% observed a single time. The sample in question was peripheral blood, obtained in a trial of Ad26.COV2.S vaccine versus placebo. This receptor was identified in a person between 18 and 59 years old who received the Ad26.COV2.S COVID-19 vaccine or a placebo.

The CDR3 reads CASSTGQSPYEQYF. Written as DNA, the CDR3 is TGTGCCAGCAGCACGGGACAGAGCCCCTACGAGCAGTACTTC. The rearrangement links TRBV5-6 to TRBJ2-7; 7 bases are a match to TRBD1. Germline assignment: CDR1 SGHDT and CDR2 YYEEEE. V shed 4 bases, J shed 2 bases, and the junction held 6 bases outside the gene matches. The CDR3 contains 14 residues.